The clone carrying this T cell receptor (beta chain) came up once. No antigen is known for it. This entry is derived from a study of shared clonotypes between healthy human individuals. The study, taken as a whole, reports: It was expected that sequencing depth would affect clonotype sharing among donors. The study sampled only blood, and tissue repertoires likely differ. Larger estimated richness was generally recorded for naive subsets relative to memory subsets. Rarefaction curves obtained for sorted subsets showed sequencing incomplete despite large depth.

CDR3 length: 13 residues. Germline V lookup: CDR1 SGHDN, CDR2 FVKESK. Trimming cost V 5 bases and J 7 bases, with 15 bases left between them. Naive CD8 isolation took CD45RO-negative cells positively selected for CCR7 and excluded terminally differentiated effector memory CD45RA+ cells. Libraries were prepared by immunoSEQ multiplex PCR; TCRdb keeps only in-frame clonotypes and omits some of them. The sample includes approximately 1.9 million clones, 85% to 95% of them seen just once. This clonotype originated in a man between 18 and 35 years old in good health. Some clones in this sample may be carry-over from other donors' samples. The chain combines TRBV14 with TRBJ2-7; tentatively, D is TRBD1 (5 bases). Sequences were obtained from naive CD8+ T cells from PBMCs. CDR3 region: CASSAGRGGEQYF. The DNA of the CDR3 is TGTGCCAGCAGCGCCGGAAGGGGTGGGGAGCAGTACTTC.